These T cell receptor beta chains were read from a single sample in a study of post-analysis software for immune sequencing data. TCRdb independently ran MiXCR on the PCR reads; one entry per CDR3 protein. The sample contains more than 500,000 distinct CDR3 sequences, less than 40% of which appear only once. The sequencing input was blood. The receptors shown here come from a girl under 18 with multiple sclerosis. CDR3s include the opening cysteine and the closing phenylalanine or tryptophan. D genes are given only for firm matches. Clone size is given for some rows only: seen once, a few or many times, or a class if the clone is expanded.

clone size	V gene	J gene	D gene	CDR3 protein	CDR3 DNA
few	TRBV11-2	TRBJ1-6	TRBD1	CASSSRTGSYNSPLHF	TGTGCCAGCAGCTCGCGGACAGGCTCCTATAATTCACCCCTCCACTTT
NA	TRBV10-3	TRBJ2-3	TRBD2	CAISSLAGGRDTQYF	TGTGCCATCAGTTCCTTAGCGGGGGGGAGAGATACGCAGTATTTT
NA	TRBV21-1	TRBJ1-1	NA	CASSKEGDRWANTEAFF	TGTGCCAGCAGCAAAGAAGGGGACCGGTGGGCGAACACTGAAGCTTTCTTT
NA	TRBV7-2	TRBJ2-2	NA	CASSLVSGSNTGELFF	TGTGCCAGCAGCTTAGTTAGCGGTTCGAACACCGGGGAGCTGTTTTTT
NA	TRBV6-1	TRBJ1-2	TRBD1	CASSLPGQGAGGYTF	TGTGCCAGCAGTTTACCGGGACAGGGGGCAGGTGGCTACACCTTC
NA	TRBV20-1	TRBJ2-3	NA	CSARDGRSTDTQYF	TGCAGTGCTAGAGATGGTCGTTCCACAGATACGCAGTATTTT
NA	TRBV5-4	TRBJ2-5	TRBD1	CASSNTGTGQETQYF	TGTGCCAGCAGCAACACTGGGACAGGGCAAGAGACCCAGTACTTC
NA	TRBV12-3/TRBV12-4	TRBJ1-2	NA	CASRPGQLYGYTF	TGTGCCAGCAGACCCGGACAACTCTATGGCTACACCTTC
few	TRBV5-1	TRBJ2-1	NA	CASSPLQGNEQFF	TGCGCCAGCAGTCCGCTCCAGGGGAATGAGCAGTTCTTC
NA	TRBV7-9	TRBJ2-5	NA	CASSKTRDETQYF	TGTGCCAGCAGCAAAACACGGGACGAGACCCAGTACTTC
NA	TRBV4-1	TRBJ1-5	TRBD1	CASSLDRGGQPQHF	TGCGCCAGCAGCCTGGACAGGGGAGGCCAGCCCCAGCATTTT
few	TRBV24-1	TRBJ2-3	NA	CATSDSPSGGDTDTQYF	TGTGCCACCAGTGACTCCCCGTCAGGGGGGGACACAGATACGCAGTATTTT
NA	TRBV29-1	TRBJ1-2	NA	CSVAGVLTYGYTF	TGCAGCGTCGCAGGGGTTCTAACCTATGGCTACACCTTC
few	TRBV21-1	TRBJ1-2	NA	CASSKAPRNYGYTF	TGTGCCAGCAGCAAAGCCCCCCGGAACTATGGCTACACCTTC
NA	TRBV6-2/TRBV6-3	TRBJ2-5	NA	CASSYVLQETQYF	TGTGCCAGCAGTTACGTTCTCCAAGAGACCCAGTACTTC
few	TRBV20-1	TRBJ2-6	NA	CSAKQGSGANVLTF	TGCAGTGCTAAACAGGGTTCTGGGGCCAACGTCCTGACTTTC
few	TRBV10-3	TRBJ1-4	NA	CASRGDTNEKLFF	TGTGCCTCCCGAGGGGATACTAATGAAAAACTGTTTTTT
NA	TRBV3-1	TRBJ2-7	TRBD2	CASSQEPAGSSYEQYF	TGTGCCAGCAGCCAAGAGCCAGCGGGAAGCTCCTACGAGCAGTACTTC
NA	TRBV5-1	TRBJ1-1	TRBD1	CASSSGTGVNTEAFF	TGCGCCAGCAGCTCCGGGACAGGGGTAAACACTGAAGCTTTCTTT
NA	TRBV10-3	TRBJ2-7	TRBD1	CAIGQGSQSEEQYF	TGTGCCATCGGACAGGGGTCCCAGTCTGAAGAGCAGTACTTC
NA	TRBV11-2	TRBJ2-5	NA	CASSRGTQYF	TGTGCCAGCAGCCGAGGGACCCAGTACTTC
NA	TRBV12-3/TRBV12-4	TRBJ2-4	NA	CASSRPWEVLAKNIQYF	TGTGCCAGCAGTCGCCCCTGGGAGGTTCTAGCCAAAAACATTCAGTACTTC
few	TRBV14	TRBJ2-6	NA	CASSQPRNSGANVLTF	TGTGCCAGCAGCCAACCCCGTAACTCTGGGGCCAACGTCCTGACTTTC
NA	TRBV19	TRBJ2-6	NA	CASSIEGTTGANVLTF	TGTGCCAGTAGTATAGAGGGGACAACTGGGGCCAACGTCCTGACTTTC
NA	TRBV20-1	TRBJ1-1	TRBD1	CSANSDRVYTEAFF	TGCAGTGCTAACTCCGACAGGGTTTACACTGAAGCTTTCTTT
NA	TRBV2	TRBJ2-3	NA	CASSVQGQDTQYF	TGTGCCAGCAGTGTCCAGGGGCAAGATACGCAGTATTTT
few	TRBV20-1	TRBJ2-5	TRBD1	CSARPGTEHQYF	TGCAGTGCTAGACCCGGGACAGAGCATCAGTACTTC
NA	TRBV2	TRBJ2-4	NA	CASSEQDRIKENIQYF	TGTGCCAGCAGTGAACAGGACCGAATCAAGGAGAACATTCAGTACTTC
NA	TRBV6-5	TRBJ1-6	NA	CASSYAREGKSPLHF	TGTGCCAGCAGTTACGCGCGGGAGGGAAAATCACCCCTCCACTTT
few	TRBV7-9	TRBJ1-1	NA	CASSFSMNTEAFF	TGTGCCAGCAGCTTTTCAATGAACACTGAAGCTTTCTTT
few	TRBV11-2	TRBJ2-1	NA	CASTRWDDHEQFF	TGTGCCAGCACCCGCTGGGACGATCATGAGCAGTTCTTC
few	TRBV6-5	TRBJ1-2	TRBD1	CASSYTGDSAKPDYGYTF	TGTGCCAGCAGTTACACCGGGGACAGCGCAAAACCGGACTATGGCTACACCTTC
NA	TRBV6-4	TRBJ2-1	TRBD2	CASSDVRAGGPHNEQFF	TGTGCCAGCAGTGACGTTCGGGCGGGGGGGCCGCACAATGAGCAGTTCTTC
NA	TRBV7-3	TRBJ2-1	TRBD2	CASTGGGAPPSYNEQFF	TGTGCCAGCACCGGCGGGGGGGCCCCCCCTTCCTACAATGAGCAGTTCTTC
NA	TRBV29-1	TRBJ2-7	TRBD1	CSVFETGVSYEQYF	TGCAGCGTTTTCGAGACAGGGGTTTCCTACGAGCAGTACTTC
NA	TRBV27	TRBJ2-5	NA	CASSFRTKKGETQYF	TGTGCCAGCAGTTTTAGGACAAAAAAAGGGGAGACCCAGTACTTC
few	TRBV2	TRBJ1-1	NA	CASSDWANTEAFF	TGTGCCAGCAGTGATTGGGCGAACACTGAAGCTTTCTTT
few	TRBV19	TRBJ2-7	NA	CAVSKDSSGPESYEQYF	TGTGCCGTCAGTAAGGACAGCAGCGGTCCTGAATCCTACGAGCAGTACTTC
few	TRBV7-3	TRBJ2-6	NA	CASSLRGYHSGANVLTF	TGTGCCAGCAGCTTACGGGGCTATCACTCTGGGGCCAACGTCCTGACTTTC
NA	TRBV24-1	TRBJ2-3	NA	CATSGLTDTQYF	TGTGCCACCAGTGGCCTTACAGATACGCAGTATTTT
NA	TRBV5-1	TRBJ1-1	NA	CASSALQGPGPEAFF	TGCGCCAGCAGCGCCCTACAGGGCCCGGGGCCTGAAGCTTTCTTT
few	TRBV29-1	TRBJ2-7	TRBD1	CSVGGQGLSYEQYF	TGCAGCGTTGGGGGACAGGGTCTTTCCTACGAGCAGTACTTC
NA	TRBV29-1	TRBJ1-2	NA	CSVEWRRGYTF	TGCAGCGTTGAATGGAGACGAGGCTACACCTTC
few	TRBV10-3	TRBJ2-7	NA	CAISEQGYEQYF	TGTGCCATCAGTGAGCAGGGCTACGAGCAGTACTTC
NA	TRBV4-1	TRBJ1-1	NA	CASSAHTANTEAFF	TGCGCCAGCAGCGCGCATACAGCGAACACTGAAGCTTTCTTT